The clone carrying this TCR beta chain occurred a few times. As yet, its antigen is unknown. This CDR3 comprises 13 residues. The V gene's germline CDR1 is MDHEN and CDR2 SYDVKM. The V gene lost 7 bases and the J gene lost 0 bases, with 8 bases spanning the gap. Time point given: newly diagnosed GD, antithyroid drugs for less than 3 months. Preparation of the TCR library used RNA extracted from PBMCs. These data come from a study of regulatory T cells in long-lasting Graves disease. Study conclusions and caveats: Under persistent disease, TRBV28, TRBJ1-2 and TRBJ2-5 were used preferentially.

According to the study, TCR beta libraries were built with iRepertoire HTBI primers and CDR3-region Arm-PCR. One entry per CDR3 protein, called by TCRdb with MiXCR from the multiplex PCR reads. The sample yields about 420,000 distinct CDR3 sequences, about a sixth seen once. These same records also appear under a second study, on T cells in Graves' hyperthyroidism and ophthalmopathy. From that study: Uncontrolled infection, other autoimmune disease, pregnancy or lactation disqualified patients from enrolment. Initially, a first-round RT-PCR of the TCR CDR3 employed the HTBI primer set.

The sequence derives from a young woman with Graves disease. J is TRBJ2-3 and V is TRBV28; D is unresolved. The sequencing used peripheral blood mononuclear cells (PBMCs), collected at new diagnosis, from a patient treated with antithyroid drugs. CDR3 protein: CASIDTSTDTQYF. In nucleotides, the CDR3 is TGTGCCAGCATAGACACTAGCACAGATACGCAGTATTTT.